The clone carrying this T cell receptor (beta chain) has at least ten counts. Its antigen is not known. The sample is drawn from a study of T cells after yellow fever vaccination. Notes on the study in general: One caveat is that FACS-sorted repertoires could contain abundant clonotypes contaminating from the bulk population.

Germline CDR1 reads KGHDR; CDR2 reads SFDVKD. The germline V and J ends were trimmed by 6 bases and 3 bases, with 10 bases remaining between them. The CDR3 has 14 amino acids. MiXCR, applied by TCRdb to the 5' RACE reads, yields one record per CDR3 protein. Of around 320,000 distinct CDR3 sequences listed, approximately 4.3% are singletons. The chain is built from TRBV24-1 and TRBJ2-2, with D perhaps TRBD1 (7 bases). The receptor was derived from a man between 18 and 29 years old who received the YFV17D yellow fever vaccine. Sequencing used PBMCs, obtained 15 days after the yellow fever booster vaccination. The CDR3 sequence is CATSTGEDTGELFF. CDR3 sequence (DNA): TGTGCCACCAGTACAGGGGAGGACACCGGGGAGCTGTTTTTT.